This TCR beta chain was sequenced for a study of molecular identifiers for immune sequencing clone quantification. Notes on the study in general: Clones of above 20 RNA copies carried over 98% of effector molecules; in naive cells they carried under 1%. Clone sizes that are highly expanded could be underestimated when identical TCR molecules share a barcode.

Sequencing libraries of naive CD8 cells derived from roughly 20,000 to 1,000,000 sorted cells with 10%, 30% or 50% RNA. The table lists this clonotype with many counts. No antigen is known for it. V lost 5 bases to trimming and J lost 6 bases, with 20 bases between them. The germline CDR1 and CDR2 sequences are SEHNR and FQNEAQ (reference sequence). The CDR3 runs 16 residues. The authors built bulk TCR libraries by previously described methods with listed TCR primers. Via MiXCR, TCRdb re-called the PCR reads, giving one row per CDR3 protein. The sample has about 640,000 distinct CDR3 sequences, about 20% seen once; the top ten hold roughly 0.85%.

This rearrangement joins TRBV7-9 to TRBJ1-5, with D possibly being TRBD1 (6 bases). The sequenced sample was naive CD8+ T cells from blood, with Jurkat cell RNA spiked in. Regarding subset: FACS-sorted CD8+CD4-CCR7+CD45RA+ naive T cells. This clonotype was sampled from a human donor in good health. Some libraries in this study had Jurkat cell RNA spiked in. The CDR3 DNA is TGTGCCAGCAGCCCACATCAATCGGGGGGCGGTCAGCCCCAGCATTTT. This gives the protein CASSPHQSGGGQPQHF.